Below are 24 T cell receptor beta chains sequenced from a single sample in a study of response to subunit inactivated influenza vaccine. TCRdb ran MiXCR on the RT-PCR reads and lists one entry per CDR3 protein. Of roughly 550,000 distinct CDR3 sequences detected, approximately 22% appear once; the ten largest clones hold 2.5% to 3.5%. This sample also appeared in a second study, on T cells expressing NK-cell markers. That source reports: cDNA encoding TCR beta was synthesized via 5'RACE template switching incorporating UMIs.

Sequences were derived from CD4+ T cells sorted from PBMCs, sampled 12 days after vaccination. The receptors here all came from a man aged 45-65 years who received an inactivated influenza vaccine.

This clonotype was counted only a few times. This chain links TRBV7-9 with TRBJ2-3; 11 positions match TRBD1. In germline, CDR1 is SEHNR, CDR2 FQNEAQ (reference sequence). The junction had 2 bases not matched to a gene; V was cut back by 2 bases and J by 4 bases. CDR3 size: 15 residues. CDR3 bases: TGTGCCAGCAGCTTACGGGACAGGGGGTCAGATACGCAGTATTTT. Translation gives CASSLRDRGSDTQYF.

This clonotype was seen more than once but under ten times. The chain is built from TRBV3-1 and TRBJ1-1, with 9 bases lining up with TRBD1. The length of the CDR3 is 13 residues. Losses at the gene ends were 4 bases for V and 4 bases for J; bases not matched to a gene: 1. CDR1 and CDR2 from the germline V gene are LGHDT and YNNKEL (reference sequence). CDR3 DNA sequence: TGTGCCAGCAGCCGGGACAGGGTCACTGAAGCTTTCTTT. This gives the protein CASSRDRVTEAFF.

This clonotype was recorded a few times. The chain links TRBV7-8 to TRBJ2-1, with 8 bases aligning to TRBD2. There are 16 residues in the CDR3. From germline, CDR1 is SGHVS and CDR2 FQNEAQ. With V trimmed by 2 bases and J by 6 bases, 9 bases remained unmatched. The CDR3 bases are TGTGCCAGCAGCTTATATCCGGGAGGGCCCTCCAATGAGCAGTTCTTC. Residues: CASSLYPGGPSNEQFF.

This clonotype was detected only a few times. The chain joins TRBV10-3 to TRBJ2-1, with TRBD2 matching over 11 bases. The germline gives CDR1 ENHRY, CDR2 SYGVKD. V dropped 0 bases and J dropped 9; count of bases not matched to a gene: 7. The CDR3 covers 16 residues. The CDR3 reads CAISESITSGGSEQFF. The CDR3 DNA is TGTGCCATCAGTGAGTCAATCACTAGCGGGGGTTCTGAGCAGTTCTTC.

The rearrangement joins TRBV29-1 to TRBJ2-3, with TRBD2 matching over 8 bases. With 6 bases clipped from V and 8 bases from J, the junction kept 7 bases outside the gene matches. The CDR3 loop spans 12 amino acids. Looked up from germline, CDR1 is SQVTM and CDR2 is ANQGSEA. The chain's CDR3 is CSVTREGGTQYF. For the CDR3, the DNA is TGCAGCGTGACACGGGAGGGGGGTACGCAGTATTTT.

This clonotype has at least ten counts. The chain combines TRBV7-8 with TRBJ2-7; 11 nucleotides match TRBD2. J was trimmed by 2 bases and V by 4 bases; bases with no gene match: 19. The CDR3 is 20 residues long. From germline, CDR1 is SGHVS and CDR2 FQNEAQ. DNA for the CDR3: TGTGCCAGCAGCTATCCGGGAGGTGGGACTAGCGGCCTTGCTCCCTACGAGCAGTACTTC. Translating gives CASSYPGGGTSGLAPYEQYF.

This clonotype has at least ten counts. The chain carries TRBV12-3 or TRBV12-4 and TRBJ1-6, with D unclear. The CDR3 covers 14 residues. V was shortened by 6 bases and J by 3 bases, with 9 bases between the two germline ends. The DNA for the CDR3 is TGTGCCAGCAGACTGCGAGGCTATAATTCACCCCTCCACTTT. Translated: CASRLRGYNSPLHF.

The sample holds a few counts of this clonotype. The J gene is TRBJ2-7, the V gene TRBV7-2; 7 bases line up with TRBD1. This CDR3 spans 15 amino acids. The V gene's germline CDR1 is SGHTA and CDR2 FQGNSA. V was clipped by 4 bases and J by 2 bases; unmatched bases: 8. CDR3 bases: TGTGCCAGCAGCTCCGGGACAGCCGGAACCTACGAGCAGTACTTC. Translation: CASSSGTAGTYEQYF.

CDR3 coding DNA: TGTGCCATCAGTGAGAGGGGAGACACTGAAGCTTTCTTT. It codes for CAISERGDTEAFF. V gene TRBV10-3 combines with J gene TRBJ1-1, with D possibly being TRBD1 (5 bases). Trimming left V 2 bases short and J 3 bases short, with 7 bases between. The CDR3 runs to 13 residues. Germline assignment: CDR1 ENHRY and CDR2 SYGVKD.

The chain combines TRBV7-9 with TRBJ1-6; possibly TRBD1 for D (5 bases). The CDR3 length is 16 residues. Looked up from germline, CDR1 is SEHNR and CDR2 is FQNEAQ (reference sequence). The V end lost 1 base, the J end lost 7 bases, and 14 bases lay between the germline ends. CDR3 bases: TGTGCCAGCAGCTTAGATCTGGGACCCCGGAATTCACCCCTCCACTTT. Amino acids: CASSLDLGPRNSPLHF.

The gene calls are TRBV19 and TRBJ2-3; 9 bases map to TRBD2. Germline CDR1 reads LNHDA; CDR2 reads SQIVND (reference sequence). The CDR3 spans 16 residues. Trimming removed 6 bases from V and 7 bases from J; junction bases left unmatched: 14. CDR3 sequence: CASSPTSGTPGNTQYF. The CDR3 DNA follows: TGTGCCAGTAGCCCGACTAGCGGTACCCCCGGGAATACGCAGTATTTT.

CDR3 sequence (DNA): TGTGCCAGCAGTTACTCAGGGGGGGCGAGCACAGATACGCAGTATTTT. It yields the protein CASSYSGGASTDTQYF. The chain employs TRBV6-5 and TRBJ2-3; D is perhaps TRBD2 (7 bases). The CDR3 has 16 amino acids. The germline V and J ends were trimmed by 0 bases and 0 bases, with 10 bases remaining between them. Germline V gene sequence: CDR1 MNHEY, CDR2 SVGAGI.

Only a few counts were recorded for this clonotype. This chain connects TRBV7-2 to TRBJ2-7; no clear D. CDR1 is SGHTA and CDR2 is FQGNSA in the germline V gene. Deletions cut 5 bases from V and 2 bases from J, with 10 bases between. The CDR3 is 13 amino acids. The CDR3 reads CASSVGPTYEQYF. As DNA, the CDR3 is TGTGCCAGCAGCGTAGGGCCTACCTACGAGCAGTACTTC.

This clonotype was detected only a few times. J is TRBJ2-5 and V is TRBV4-1; D is unclear. This CDR3 region has 12 residues. Germline CDR1 is MGHRA and CDR2 is YSYEKL. V was shortened by 6 bases and J by 4 bases, with 9 bases between the two germline ends. The CDR3 DNA reads as TGCGCCAGCAGTTCTCCCCTAGAGACCCAGTACTTC. Translated: CASSSPLETQYF.

The rearrangement joins TRBV4-3 to TRBJ2-2; 7 bases line up with TRBD1. This CDR3 has 17 residues. CDR1 is LGHNA, CDR2 YSLEER, per germline. V shed 1 base, J shed 1 base, and the junction held 6 bases outside the gene matches. Written as DNA, the CDR3 is TGCGCCAGCAGCCAAGTTCGAGGGACAGTGAACACCGGGGAGCTGTTTTTT. Translation: CASSQVRGTVNTGELFF.

The chain recombines TRBV4-1 with TRBJ2-5; D gene unclear. The length of the CDR3 is 15 residues. The germline V gene encodes CDR1 MGHRA and CDR2 YSYEKL. V lost 2 bases to trimming and J lost 5 bases, with 15 bases between them. The CDR3 protein is CASSQSRSTLETQYF. The CDR3, as DNA: TGCGCCAGCAGCCAATCGCGGTCCACCCTGGAGACCCAGTACTTC.

The chain joins TRBV20-1 to TRBJ1-5, with D hard to call. Germline V gene lookup returns CDR1 DFQATT and CDR2 SNEGSKA (reference sequence). This CDR3 comprises 14 residues. Trimming took 0 bases from V and 6 from J, leaving 12 bases between them. The CDR3 sequence: CSARDLGGIQPQHF. The CDR3 coding sequence is TGCAGTGCTAGAGATCTGGGAGGTATTCAGCCCCAGCATTTT.

This chain uses TRBV3-1 with TRBJ1-4; no reliable D call. CDR1 and CDR2 from the germline V gene are LGHDT and YNNKEL (reference sequence). Deletions cut 6 bases from V and 5 bases from J, with 7 bases between. The CDR3 runs to 12 residues. The CDR3 DNA reads as TGTGCCAGCAGGGCCTCGAATGAAAAACTGTTTTTT. It encodes CASRASNEKLFF.

The table lists this clonotype with a few counts. V usage is TRBV5-6 and J usage is TRBJ2-3; perhaps D is TRBD1 or TRBD2 (5 bases each). Germline V lookup: CDR1 SGHDT, CDR2 YYEEEE. There are 14 residues in the CDR3. V was clipped by 7 bases and J by 4 bases, with 16 bases between them. CDR3 residues: CASGGPFPPDTQYF. In DNA, the CDR3 is TGTGCCAGCGGGGGACCCTTTCCCCCAGATACGCAGTATTTT.

The chain joins TRBV15 to TRBJ2-7, with TRBD2 identical over 7 bases. Losses at the gene ends were 0 bases for V and 9 bases for J; bases not matched to a gene: 2. Germline values: CDR1 LNHNV, CDR2 YYDKDF (reference sequence). This CDR3 contains 12 residues. CDR3 sequence (DNA): TGTGCCACCAGCAGAGATAGGACTAGGCAGTACTTC. It specifies CATSRDRTRQYF.

V usage is TRBV11-2 and J usage is TRBJ2-2, with 12 bases lining up with TRBD1. CDR3 length equals 21 residues. Germline V lookup: CDR1 SGHAT, CDR2 FQNNGV. V dropped 5 bases and J dropped 5; count of bases not matched to a gene: 21. CDR3 in amino acids: CASSRSRTRDRGPTRTGELFF. Written as DNA, the CDR3 is TGTGCCAGCAGCCGTTCCAGAACCCGGGACAGGGGGCCCACGAGGACCGGGGAGCTGTTTTTT.

V gene TRBV6-1 combines with J gene TRBJ2-7; D gene ambiguous. The CDR3 is 14 amino acids. Germline CDR1 MNHNS, CDR2 SASEGT. V was pared by 2 bases and J by 0 bases, with 8 bases between. In DNA form, the CDR3 reads TGTGCCAGCAGTGAACTATCGTTCTCCTACGAGCAGTACTTC. Protein: CASSELSFSYEQYF.

This chain links TRBV9 with TRBJ2-3; D is undetermined. Per germline, CDR1 SGDLS and CDR2 YYNGEE. The V gene lost 1 base and the J gene lost 0 bases, with 6 bases spanning the gap. This CDR3 has 14 amino acids. CDR3 amino acids: CASSVTGSTDTQYF. In nucleotides, the CDR3 is TGTGCCAGCAGCGTAACCGGAAGCACAGATACGCAGTATTTT.

This clonotype was observed a handful of times. The chain combines TRBV24-1 with TRBJ2-5; maybe TRBD2 (6 bases). V lost 7 bases to trimming and J lost 5 bases, with 10 bases between them. CDR1 and CDR2 (germline): KGHDR, SFDVKD. The length of the CDR3 is 12 residues. In DNA, the CDR3 is TGTGCCACCAGCGGGAGCTTGGAGACCCAGTACTTC. It encodes CATSGSLETQYF.